Shown below are 10 T cell receptor beta chains from a single sample sequenced in a study of cytomegalovirus exposure and HLA in healthy donors. The PCR used 60 Vbeta and 13 Jbeta primers. This table comes from immunoSEQ multiplex PCR, and its TCRdb copy is limited to in-frame clones, with some not included. The sample has approximately 80,000 clones; about 77% are singletons. The specimen sequenced was PBMCs. The receptors here all came from a man between 60 and 70 years old in good health and CMV-seronegative.

CDR3 bases: TGCAGCGTTGGACAGGGTGGCTACACCTTC. Protein: CSVGQGGYTF. The rearrangement joins TRBV29-1 to TRBJ1-2; 7 bases agree with TRBD1. The J segment lost 7 bases and the V segment lost 4 bases, leaving 0 bases of the junction unmatched. From germline, CDR1 is SQVTM and CDR2 ANQGSEA. The CDR3 has 10 residues.

The chain has TRBV9 and TRBJ2-7, with a weak D call TRBD2 (6 bases). Per germline, CDR1 SGDLS and CDR2 YYNGEE. V lost 0 bases and J 2 bases, leaving 12 bases between the germline ends. The CDR3 runs 15 residues. CDR3 sequence reads: CASSVGGGATYEQYF. In DNA form, the CDR3 reads TGTGCCAGCAGCGTAGGGGGCGGGGCGACCTACGAGCAGTACTTC.

V gene TRBV7-9 combines with J gene TRBJ1-2; maybe TRBD1 (6 bases). Germline V gene data show CDR1 as SEHNR and CDR2 as FQNEAQ (reference sequence). V gave up 2 bases and J gave up 7 bases, with 11 bases separating them. The CDR3 runs 13 residues. CDR3 bases: TGTGCCAGCAGCTTACGGACAGTAGGTGGCTACACCTTC. As protein: CASSLRTVGGYTF. Full variable domain (outside the CDR3, taken from reference TRBV7-9 and TRBJ1-2): DTGVSQNPRHKITKRGQNVTFRCDPISEHNRLYWYRQTLGQGPEFLTYFQNEAQLEKSRLLSDRFSAERPKGSFSTLEIQRTEQGDSAMYLCASSLRTVGGYTFGSGTRLTVV.

J is TRBJ2-7 and V is TRBV19, with D perhaps matching TRBD2 (6 bases). The CDR3 covers 16 residues. The V end lost 1 base, the J end lost 0 bases, and 13 bases lay between the germline ends. Germline CDR1 reads LNHDA; CDR2 reads SQIVND (reference sequence). The CDR3 region has the DNA TGTGCCAGTAGTATAGGCGGGGATTCGAGCTCCTACGAGCAGTACTTC. This gives the protein CASSIGGDSSSYEQYF.

The chain combines TRBV30 with TRBJ2-7, with 7 positions matching TRBD1. The CDR3 totals 12 residues. Losses at the gene ends were 7 bases for V and 5 bases for J; bases not matched to a gene: 8. Germline V gene lookup returns CDR1 GTSNPN and CDR2 SVGIG (reference sequence). The chain's CDR3 is CAFTHRGDEQYF. CDR3 coding DNA: TGTGCCTTCACCCACAGGGGAGACGAGCAGTACTTC.

The rearrangement joins TRBV6-6 to TRBJ1-2, with D hard to call. Germline V CDR1 and CDR2: MNHNY, SVGAGI (reference sequence). The germline V and J ends were trimmed by 2 bases and 6 bases, with 7 bases remaining between them. The CDR3 sequence is 12 residues long. The CDR3 protein is CASSYNRNGYTF. CDR3 sequence (DNA): TGTGCCAGCAGTTACAACAGAAATGGCTACACCTTC.

The chain links TRBV5-1 to TRBJ2-3; D perhaps matches TRBD2 (6 bases). Trimming cost V 7 bases and J 4 bases, with 16 bases left between them. CDR1 and CDR2 from the germline V gene are SGHRS and YFSETQ. CDR3 size: 14 residues. CDR3 region: CASSLGGVPDTQYF. In nucleotides, the CDR3 is TGCGCCAGCTCCTTAGGCGGGGTCCCAGATACGCAGTATTTT. The full variable domain, with the rest looked up from reference TRBV5-1 and TRBJ2-3, is KAGVTQTPRYLIKTRGQQVTLSCSPISGHRSVSWYQQTPGQGLQFLFEYFSETQRNKGNFPGRFSGRQFSNSRSEMNVSTLELGDSALYLCASSLGGVPDTQYFGPGTRLTVL.

This clone showed up just once. This chain joins TRBV30 and TRBJ2-5; maybe TRBD1 (6 bases). Near its end, the DNA agrees better with TRBJ2-7, so the J call may be wrong. The CDR3 extends over 11 amino acids. CDR1 GTSNPN and CDR2 SVGIG come from the germline V gene (reference sequence). The CDR3 nucleotides are TGTGCCTGGAGTCCAGGGGTCGAGCAGTACTTC. Protein product: CAWSPGVEQYF.

The V call is TRBV5-8, the J call TRBJ2-5, with 11 nucleotides matching TRBD1. J was trimmed by 4 bases and V by 3 bases; bases with no gene match: 2. The CDR3 sequence is 14 residues long. Germline V lookup: CDR1 SGHTS, CDR2 YDEGEE. The CDR3 sequence is CASSWGTGGETQYF. CDR3 bases: TGTGCCAGCAGCTGGGGGACAGGGGGAGAGACCCAGTACTTC.

This sequence joins TRBV5-4 and TRBJ1-1; D possibly corresponds to TRBD1 (5 bases). Germline values: CDR1 SGHNT, CDR2 YYREEE (reference sequence). This CDR3 region has 14 residues. V lost 3 bases and J lost 4, with 13 bases in between. CDR3 DNA sequence: TGTGCCAGCAGCTCTTCCAGGGTTACCACTGAAGCTTTCTTT. Its protein is CASSSSRVTTEAFF.